These 30 T cell receptor beta chains share one sample of origin, sequenced in a study of blood T cell repertoires in COVID-19. The method was immunoSEQ multiplex PCR; TCRdb's version includes in-frame clones alone and lacks a portion of them. The table shows about 260,000 clones, with about nine tenths occurring only once. Sequenced material: peripheral blood. The receptors originated from a woman aged 40 to 50 who had recovered from COVID-19.

The chain couples TRBV7-9 to TRBJ2-1, with 11 bases that match TRBD2. The germline CDR1 and CDR2 sequences are SEHNR and FQNEAQ (reference sequence). The junction had 2 bases not matched to a gene; V was cut back by 0 bases and J by 7 bases. This CDR3 is built from 15 residues. CDR3 sequence: CASSLAGLAENEQFF. CDR3 coding DNA: TGTGCCAGCAGCTTAGCGGGACTAGCGGAGAATGAGCAGTTCTTC.

The V call is TRBV7-8, the J call TRBJ1-3; 7 nucleotides align to TRBD1. Germline V gene sequence: CDR1 SGHVS, CDR2 FQNEAQ. V was clipped by 5 bases and J by 0 bases; unmatched bases: 7. CDR3 size: 16 residues. DNA for the CDR3: TGTGCCAGCAGCCCCTGGGGACAGAACTCTGGAAACACCATATATTTT. Protein: CASSPWGQNSGNTIYF.

In its sample, this clone was seen once. The rearrangement uses TRBV7-2 and TRBJ1-2, with D possibly TRBD1 on 5 matching bases. Trimming took off 1 base at V and 13 bases at J, with 16 bases between the two ends. Germline CDR1 is SGHTA and CDR2 is FQGNSA. The CDR3 has 13 residues. The CDR3 DNA is TGTGCCAGCAGCTTAGGTCCAGGGATCAGCCCCACCTTC. As protein: CASSLGPGISPTF.

The chain uses TRBV2 and TRBJ2-7; weak D call: TRBD1 (6 bases). Germline-derived CDR1 and CDR2 are SNHLY and FYNNEI. Deletions cut 3 bases from V and 4 bases from J, with 13 bases between. The CDR3 consists of 14 residues. The CDR3: CASSEGRGGYEQYF. The CDR3 DNA reads TGTGCCAGCAGTGAGGGCAGGGGTGGGTACGAGCAGTACTTC.

This chain uses TRBV5-1 with TRBJ1-4; D is perhaps TRBD1 (5 bases). The CDR3 length is 14 residues. CDR1 is SGHRS, CDR2 YFSETQ, per germline. The V gene lost 1 base and the J gene lost 5 bases, with 9 bases spanning the gap. Written as DNA, the CDR3 is TGCGCCAGCAGCTTGCGGACACAAAATGAAAAACTGTTTTTT. As protein: CASSLRTQNEKLFF.

The chain joins TRBV19 to TRBJ1-1; the D is unclear. Germline assignment: CDR1 LNHDA and CDR2 SQIVND (reference sequence). The CDR3 has 14 amino acids. The V end was cut by 4 bases, the J end by 5 bases, with 14 bases between. In DNA form, the CDR3 reads TGTGCCAGTAGTAGTGGGAGCCGGGAGACTGAAGCTTTCTTT. Translating gives CASSSGSRETEAFF.

The chain has TRBV9 and TRBJ2-5; TRBD1 might be the D (5 bases). Trimming pared 0 bases from V and 7 bases from J, leaving 10 bases between. Looked up from germline, CDR1 is SGDLS and CDR2 is YYNGEE. The CDR3 is made up of 13 amino acids. The CDR3 DNA reads as TGTGCCAGCAGCGTAGGAGATAGGGGGACCCAGTACTTC. This translates into CASSVGDRGTQYF.

J is TRBJ1-4 and V is TRBV2, with TRBD1 matching 7 bases. This CDR3 is 12 amino acids long. Germline V CDR1 and CDR2: SNHLY, FYNNEI. The V and J ends lost 4 bases and 8 bases, in that order; junction bases with no gene match: 1. Here the CDR3 reads CASSAGQEKLFF. The CDR3 DNA reads TGTGCCAGCAGTGCGGGACAGGAAAAACTGTTTTTT. The full variable domain, in which reference TRBV2 and TRBJ1-4 provide the parts outside the CDR3, is EPEVTQTPSHQVTQMGQEVILRCVPISNHLYFYWYRQILGQKVEFLVSFYNNEISEKSEIFDDQFSVERPDGSNFTLKIRSTKLEDSAMYFCASSAGQEKLFFGSGTQLSVL.

The chain couples TRBV10-3 to TRBJ2-1; TRBD2 aligns across 7 bases. Per germline, CDR1 ENHRY and CDR2 SYGVKD. The CDR3 runs 16 residues. The ends lost 4 bases at V and 4 bases at J; junction bases unmatched: 10. The CDR3 region is CAISVTTSPPYNEQFF. The CDR3 DNA reads as TGTGCCATCAGTGTCACGACTAGCCCCCCTTACAATGAGCAGTTCTTC.

The chain is built from TRBV5-5 and TRBJ2-5; TRBD1 matches at 7 bases. Germline V gene lookup returns CDR1 SGHKS and CDR2 YYEKEE (reference sequence). With 0 bases clipped from V and 5 bases from J, the junction kept 10 bases outside the gene matches. This CDR3 contains 16 residues. The CDR3 is CASSLGTGPSLETQYF. In DNA, the CDR3 is TGTGCCAGCAGCTTGGGGACAGGCCCGTCGTTGGAGACCCAGTACTTC. The variable domain in full, completed from reference TRBV5-5 and TRBJ2-5, reads DAGVTQSPTHLIKTRGQQVTLRCSPISGHKSVSWYQQVLGQGPQFIFQYYEKEERGRGNFPDRFSARQFPNYSSELNVNALLLGDSALYLCASSLGTGPSLETQYFGPGTRLLVL.

This chain joins TRBV10-3 and TRBJ2-3, with TRBD1 matching 7 bases. Germline values: CDR1 ENHRY, CDR2 SYGVKD. The CDR3 runs to 14 residues. V dropped 3 bases and J dropped 5; count of bases not matched to a gene: 5. Written as DNA, the CDR3 is TGTGCCATCAGTGAAGGGGGCAGGGGAGATACGCAGTATTTT. It is translated as CAISEGGRGDTQYF.

A single count supports this clone. The CDR3 protein is CASSPEVQGARGYTF. The CDR3 nucleotides read TGCGCCAGCAGCCCCGAAGTACAGGGGGCGCGCGGCTACACCTTC. V and J are TRBV4-1 and TRBJ1-2; TRBD1 agrees at 9 bases. After removal of 4 bases from V and 8 bases from J, the junction contained 11 bases not matched to a gene. This CDR3 region has 15 residues. Per germline, CDR1 MGHRA and CDR2 YSYEKL.

The chain combines TRBV7-9 with TRBJ1-2; TRBD1 is a possible D gene (6 bases). This CDR3 has 16 residues. The V end was cut by 4 bases, the J end by 0 bases, with 15 bases between. The germline V gene encodes CDR1 SEHNR and CDR2 FQNEAQ (reference sequence). The CDR3 region has the DNA TGTGCCAGCAGCTCAGAGGGGACAAGAACTAACTATGGCTACACCTTC. Its protein is CASSSEGTRTNYGYTF.

The rearrangement links TRBV5-1 to TRBJ2-5, with D possibly being TRBD1 (5 bases). The CDR3 covers 15 residues. CDR1 is SGHRS and CDR2 is YFSETQ in the germline V gene. Between the trimmed V and J ends, which lost 0 bases and 1 base, there was a span of 10 bases. The CDR3 loop reads CASSLDTGIQETQYF. The CDR3 DNA reads as TGCGCCAGCAGCTTGGATACAGGCATCCAAGAGACCCAGTACTTC.

This clone was found a few times. This sequence joins TRBV7-9 and TRBJ2-2, with 9 bases aligning to TRBD2. Losses at the gene ends were 8 bases for V and 5 bases for J; bases not matched to a gene: 6. The CDR3 loop spans 14 amino acids. Germline lookup yields CDR1 SEHNR and CDR2 FQNEAQ (reference sequence). The chain's CDR3 is CASEAGLATGELFF. DNA for the CDR3: TGTGCCAGCGAGGCGGGACTAGCAACCGGGGAGCTGTTTTTT.

This rearrangement joins TRBV19 to TRBJ1-1; 9 bases are shared with TRBD1. The CDR3 runs to 15 residues. CDR1 LNHDA and CDR2 SQIVND come from the germline V gene (reference sequence). The trim removed 7 bases at V and 2 bases at J, leaving 8 bases unmatched. The chain's CDR3 is CASNTGGAINTEAFF. For the CDR3, the DNA is TGTGCCAGTAATACAGGGGGCGCGATCAACACTGAAGCTTTCTTT.

The chain uses TRBV6-5 and TRBJ1-5, with 7 bases aligning to TRBD1. Germline CDR1 reads MNHEY; CDR2 reads SVGAGI. CDR3 size: 13 residues. V was pared by 8 bases and J by 7 bases, with 8 bases of the junction left unmatched. The CDR3 sequence: CASGGTAIQPQHF. In DNA form, the CDR3 reads TGTGCCAGCGGGGGGACAGCTATACAGCCCCAGCATTTT.

The CDR3 bases are TGTGCCAGCAGTGCCCGTACAGGCCCCTATGGCTACACCTTC. Residues: CASSARTGPYGYTF. This sequence joins TRBV6-2 or TRBV6-3 and TRBJ1-2, with D possibly TRBD1 on 5 matching bases. Trimming stripped 5 bases from V and 4 bases from J, with 14 bases between. The length of the CDR3 is 14 residues. Germline CDR1 reads MNHEY; CDR2 reads SVGEGT.

The chain combines TRBV18 with TRBJ1-1, with 8 nucleotides matching TRBD1. The CDR3 has 13 amino acids. CDR1 and CDR2 (germline): KGHSH, LQKENI. V lost 2 bases and J lost 4; bases outside the gene matches: 0. CDR3 nucleotide sequence: TGTGCCAGCTCACCAGGACAGGGCACTGAAGCTTTCTTT. Protein sequence: CASSPGQGTEAFF. The whole variable domain, filled in from reference TRBV18 and TRBJ1-1, reads NAGVMQNPRHLVRRRGQEARLRCSPMKGHSHVYWYRQLPEEGLKFMVYLQKENIIDESGMPKERFSAEFPKEGPSILRIQQVVRGDSAAYFCASSPGQGTEAFFGQGTRLTVV.

The V gene is TRBV5-1, the J gene TRBJ2-1, with TRBD1 matching 8 bases. With 4 bases clipped from V and 12 bases from J, the junction kept 3 bases outside the gene matches. Per the germline V gene, CDR1 is SGHRS and CDR2 is YFSETQ. This CDR3 region has 11 residues. For the CDR3, the DNA is TGCGCCAGCAGCGTAGACAGGGGGCAGTTCTTC. Amino acid sequence: CASSVDRGQFF.

The rearrangement joins TRBV6-5 to TRBJ1-2, with TRBD1 identical over 8 bases. Germline loops: CDR1 MNHEY, CDR2 SVGAGI. The V segment lost 6 bases and the J segment 1 base; nucleotides outside the gene matches: 7. The length of the CDR3 is 15 residues. The CDR3 sequence: CASSQDRGGNYGYTF. The DNA of the CDR3 is TGTGCCAGCAGCCAAGACAGGGGAGGTAACTATGGCTACACCTTC.

This clone was seen a handful of times. The chain employs TRBV19 and TRBJ2-2; TRBD2 might be the D (6 bases). Trimming stripped 2 bases from V and 2 bases from J, with 9 bases between. Germline V gene data show CDR1 as LNHDA and CDR2 as SQIVND (reference sequence). CDR3 length: 15 residues. The CDR3 coding sequence is TGTGCCAGTAGTATATCGGGGGTTAACACCGGGGAGCTGTTTTTT. As protein: CASSISGVNTGELFF.

The chain couples TRBV4-3 to TRBJ1-1, with D perhaps matching TRBD1 (6 bases). Germline assignment: CDR1 LGHNA and CDR2 YSLEER. Trimming removed 5 bases at V and 3 bases at J, with 13 bases between. The CDR3 extends over 14 amino acids. CDR3 DNA: TGCGCCAGCAGCGAGCAGGACAGCTACACTGAAGCTTTCTTT. Translated: CASSEQDSYTEAFF.

This chain connects TRBV7-2 to TRBJ1-6; D is unresolved. V lost 2 bases, J lost 7 bases, and 12 bases lay in between. Germline V gene lookup returns CDR1 SGHTA and CDR2 FQGNSA. The CDR3 covers 15 residues. Here the CDR3 reads CASSLQVPSNSPLHF. The CDR3, as DNA: TGTGCCAGCAGCTTACAGGTCCCCTCCAATTCACCCCTCCACTTT.

V usage is TRBV6-5 and J usage is TRBJ1-6; unclear D gene. The CDR3 sequence is 13 residues long. Per the germline V gene, CDR1 is MNHEY and CDR2 is SVGAGI. The V end lost 5 bases, the J end lost 6 bases, and 8 bases lay between the germline ends. CDR3 sequence: CASSRAGNSPLHF. As DNA, the CDR3 is TGTGCCAGCAGTAGGGCGGGTAATTCACCCCTCCACTTT.

CDR3 DNA: TGCGCCAGCAGCCCGAGACTAGGTGGGACCGGGGAGCTGTTTTTT. Translating it yields CASSPRLGGTGELFF. The chain uses TRBV5-1 and TRBJ2-2; possibly TRBD2 for D (6 bases). V lost 4 bases and J lost 5, with 15 bases in between. Germline assignment: CDR1 SGHRS and CDR2 YFSETQ. The length of the CDR3 is 15 residues.

The chain joins TRBV19 to TRBJ1-5, with D possibly matching TRBD1 (6 bases). Trimming took 7 bases from V and 5 from J, leaving 15 bases between them. Per the germline V gene, CDR1 is LNHDA and CDR2 is SQIVND (reference sequence). The CDR3 spans 14 residues. CDR3 sequence reads: CASTPSPGDQPQHF. The CDR3 DNA is TGTGCCAGTACCCCATCCCCAGGGGATCAGCCCCAGCATTTT.

A remark on this clone: The junction and the germline gene differ at one end; a read error may be behind it. This sequence joins TRBV5-1 and TRBJ2-7; 8 bases are shared with TRBD2. Germline V CDR1 and CDR2: SGHRS, YFSETQ. This CDR3 region has 13 residues. CDR3 nucleotides: TGCGCCAGCAGGTTGGCGGGAGGCGACGAGCAGTACTTC. Protein: CASRLAGGDEQYF.

This clone was seen more than once but under ten times. The chain has TRBV2 and TRBJ2-4; 9 bases fit TRBD1. With V trimmed by 4 bases and J by 0 bases, 10 bases remained unmatched. The CDR3 spans 18 residues. CDR1 and CDR2 (germline): SNHLY, FYNNEI. In nucleotides, the CDR3 is TGTGCCAGCAGTGGGGACAGGGAAGATGCCCTAGCCAAAAACATTCAGTACTTC. Protein sequence: CASSGDREDALAKNIQYF.

The chain couples TRBV9 to TRBJ1-1; no definite D call. V was clipped by 3 bases and J by 3 bases, with 9 bases between them. The CDR3 contains 13 residues. Per the germline V gene, CDR1 is SGDLS and CDR2 is YYNGEE. The CDR3 nucleotides are TGTGCCAGCAGCGGTGACATGTACACTGAAGCTTTCTTT. Residues: CASSGDMYTEAFF. Looking up the rest from reference TRBV9 and TRBJ1-1 gives the full variable domain: DSGVTQTPKHLITATGQRVTLRCSPRSGDLSVYWYQQSLDQGLQFLIQYYNGEERAKGNILERFSAQQFPDLHSELNLSSLELGDSALYFCASSGDMYTEAFFGQGTRLTVV.